These 18 T cell receptor beta chains were sequenced from one sample in a study of OX40 agonist ivuxolimab in advanced cancers. This table comes from immunoSEQ multiplex PCR, and its TCRdb copy is limited to in-frame clones, with some not included. The profile covers over 15,000 clones, with over 55% appearing a single time and approximately 24% taken by the ten largest. This specimen consisted of CD4+ or CD8+ T cells sorted from blood, obtained in a trial of the OX40 agonist ivuxolimab. These TCRs come from an adult with an advanced solid tumor such as melanoma, head and neck, liver or kidney cancer.

This clone was found a few times. This sequence joins TRBV28 and TRBJ1-3; no clear D. Germline V gene sequence: CDR1 MDHEN, CDR2 SYDVKM. Trimming shortened V by 2 bases and J by 8 bases, and 7 bases separated the two germline ends. This CDR3 region has 12 residues. CDR3 nucleotides: TGTGCCAGCAGTTTACGGGCAGACACCATATATTTT. It yields the protein CASSLRADTIYF.

V gene TRBV7-9 combines with J gene TRBJ1-4; 9 bases map to TRBD1. V shed 0 bases, J shed 10 bases, and the junction held 9 bases outside the gene matches. The CDR3 length is 16 residues. Per germline, CDR1 SEHNR and CDR2 FQNEAQ (reference sequence). CDR3 nucleotide sequence: TGTGCCAGCAGCTTAGCGTTACGTGGACAGGGGACAAAACTGTTTTTT. This sequence encodes CASSLALRGQGTKLFF.

The chain has TRBV7-2 and TRBJ1-2; D may be TRBD1 (5 bases). The germline gives CDR1 SGHTA, CDR2 FQGNSA. This CDR3 is 15 amino acids long. V dropped 5 bases and J dropped 4 bases, with 17 bases sitting between them. The CDR3: CASSPWVGGSYGYTF. The DNA for the CDR3 is TGTGCCAGCAGCCCATGGGTGGGGGGGTCCTATGGCTACACCTTC.

The J gene is TRBJ2-2, the V gene TRBV5-6; D could derive from TRBD1 or TRBD2 (5 bases each). The CDR3 runs 14 residues. Germline V gene sequence: CDR1 SGHDT, CDR2 YYEEEE. V lost 3 bases to trimming and J lost 4 bases, with 10 bases between them. The CDR3 DNA is TGTGCCAGCAGCTCTGGGGCGGGCACCGGGGAGCTGTTTTTT. It specifies CASSSGAGTGELFF.

Of note for this clone: Other DNA sequences in the sample encode the same CDR3. The chain uses TRBV9 and TRBJ1-4; D is possibly TRBD1 (5 bases). CDR3 length: 16 residues. In germline, CDR1 is SGDLS, CDR2 YYNGEE. Between the trimmed V and J ends, which lost 1 base and 8 bases, there was a span of 18 bases. DNA of the CDR3: TGTGCCAGCAGCGTATCGTCTAGGGGAGGGAGCGAAAAACTGTTTTTT. It yields the protein CASSVSSRGGSEKLFF.

By sample fraction, this clone is large. V is TRBV4-1 and J is TRBJ2-1; D gene uncertain. V lost 0 bases, J lost 2 bases, and 11 bases lay in between. Germline V gene data show CDR1 as MGHRA and CDR2 as YSYEKL. This CDR3 is built from 16 residues. The DNA for the CDR3 is TGCGCCAGCAGCCAAGAGCCGGGCAACCCCTACAATGAGCAGTTCTTC. Protein: CASSQEPGNPYNEQFF.

The V gene is TRBV7-6, the J gene TRBJ2-5, with 10 bases fitting TRBD2. This CDR3 is 18 amino acids long. Germline V gene lookup returns CDR1 SGHVS and CDR2 FNYEAQ. V lost 4 bases, J lost 9 bases, and 20 bases stayed unmatched. The CDR3 sequence is CASSSLRTASGGAGAQYF. CDR3 sequence (DNA): TGTGCCAGCAGCTCCTTGAGGACGGCTAGCGGGGGAGCCGGGGCCCAGTACTTC.

CDR3 bases: TGTGCCAGCAGCGTCAGGGAGGGCTACGAGCAGTACTTC. Encoded protein: CASSVREGYEQYF. The J gene is TRBJ2-7, the V gene TRBV9; 7 bases line up with TRBD2. Germline V gene data show CDR1 as SGDLS and CDR2 as YYNGEE. This CDR3 comprises 13 residues. The trim removed 2 bases at V and 3 bases at J, leaving 2 bases unmatched.

The V and J genes are TRBV4-1 and TRBJ2-3; no definite D call. The CDR3 covers 13 residues. The germline V gene has CDR1 MGHRA and CDR2 YSYEKL. V lost 4 bases to trimming and J lost 6 bases, with 11 bases between them. The CDR3 DNA follows: TGCGCCAGCAGCCCAGAGACTGTGGATACGCAGTATTTT. As protein: CASSPETVDTQYF.

This clone was detected only once. The chain employs TRBV13 and TRBJ2-1; D could derive from TRBD1 or TRBD2 (6 bases each). There are 14 residues in the CDR3. The V and J ends lost 4 bases and 5 bases respectively, with 12 bases between them. Germline lookup yields CDR1 PRHDT and CDR2 FYEKMQ (reference sequence). CDR3 amino acids: CASSSLGGNNEQFF. The CDR3 DNA is TGTGCCAGCAGCTCTTTAGGGGGGAACAATGAGCAGTTCTTC.

The chain is built from TRBV7-6 and TRBJ2-2, with a tentative D call TRBD2 (6 bases). The CDR3 has 17 residues. V was cut by 4 bases and J by 3 bases, with 18 bases left in between. Germline V CDR1 and CDR2: SGHVS, FNYEAQ. CDR3 protein: CASSYRPLGGDTGELFF. In DNA, the CDR3 is TGTGCCAGCAGCTATCGGCCATTGGGCGGGGACACCGGGGAGCTGTTTTTT.

The V and J genes are TRBV9 and TRBJ2-3, with 8 bases matching TRBD2. V shed 4 bases, J shed 3 bases, and the junction held 16 bases outside the gene matches. This CDR3 spans 18 amino acids. Per germline, CDR1 SGDLS and CDR2 YYNGEE. CDR3 sequence reads: CASSPWGGGPVGTDTQYF. The CDR3 bases are TGTGCCAGCAGCCCGTGGGGCGGGGGGCCGGTCGGGACAGATACGCAGTATTTT.

The chain links TRBV28 to TRBJ1-2; D might be TRBD1 (5 bases). The V end was cut by 7 bases, the J end by 8 bases, with 26 bases between. In germline, CDR1 is MDHEN, CDR2 SYDVKM. There are 16 residues in the CDR3. Written as DNA, the CDR3 is TGTGCCAGCACCCCGGTCCAGAGCTCGGGACTAGAAGGCTACACCTTC. Translation: CASTPVQSSGLEGYTF.

The chain links TRBV7-9 to TRBJ2-1, with 11 bases matching TRBD1. V gave up 6 bases and J gave up 5 bases; unmatched junction bases: 3. This CDR3 spans 14 amino acids. Per the germline V gene, CDR1 is SEHNR and CDR2 is FQNEAQ (reference sequence). The CDR3 nucleotides read TGTGCCAGCAGGGGACAGGGGGTGAACAATGAGCAGTTCTTC. Residues: CASRGQGVNNEQFF. Full variable domain (missing parts from reference TRBV7-9 and TRBJ2-1): DTGVSQNPRHKITKRGQNVTFRCDPISEHNRLYWYRQTLGQGPEFLTYFQNEAQLEKSRLLSDRFSAERPKGSFSTLEIQRTEQGDSAMYLCASRGQGVNNEQFFGPGTRLTVL.

The V and J genes are TRBV4-1 and TRBJ2-2; 8 bases fit TRBD1. This CDR3 contains 17 residues. Trimming took 0 bases from V and 1 from J; bases not matched to a gene: 4. Germline-derived CDR1 and CDR2 are MGHRA and YSYEKL. The CDR3 region has the DNA TGCGCCAGCAGCCAAGATGACGGACAGGGGAACACCGGGGAGCTGTTTTTT. Amino acid sequence: CASSQDDGQGNTGELFF.

This sequence joins TRBV6-6 and TRBJ2-7; D uncertain. Trimming stripped 7 bases from V and 3 bases from J, with 19 bases between. Germline CDR1 and CDR2: MNHNY and SVGAGI (reference sequence). The CDR3 is 15 amino acids. CDR3 nucleotide sequence: TGTGCCAGCACCCTAAACCCTAGTACGGTCTACGAGCAGTACTTC. It is translated as CASTLNPSTVYEQYF.

This clone has a handful of counts. The sample holds other DNA sequences that translate to the same CDR3. The chain joins TRBV19 to TRBJ2-7; TRBD2 aligns across 10 bases. Losses at the gene ends were 3 bases for V and 2 bases for J; bases not matched to a gene: 1. The CDR3 totals 14 residues. Germline V gives CDR1 LNHDA, CDR2 SQIVND (reference sequence). The CDR3 DNA follows: TGTGCCAGTAGTATCAGCGGGGGGGCCTACGAGCAGTACTTC. It is translated as CASSISGGAYEQYF.

V usage is TRBV7-6 and J usage is TRBJ2-2; 9 bases are shared with TRBD1. The germline CDR1 and CDR2 sequences are SGHVS and FNYEAQ. CDR3 length: 15 amino acids. The junction had 5 bases not matched to a gene; V was cut back by 4 bases and J by 5 bases. The CDR3 DNA sequence: TGTGCCAGCAGCTCGGGACAGGGCAGAACCGGGGAGCTGTTTTTT. Translation: CASSSGQGRTGELFF. The full variable domain, with the rest looked up from reference TRBV7-6 and TRBJ2-2, is GAGVSQSPRYKVTKRGQDVALRCDPISGHVSLYWYRQALGQGPEFLTYFNYEAQQDKSGLPNDRFSAERPEGSISTLTIQRTEQRDSAMYRCASSSGQGRTGELFFGEGSRLTVL.